The clone carrying this T cell receptor beta chain was counted only a few times. Its specificity is not known. This entry belongs to a study of naive and memory T cell subsets. Germline CDR1 and CDR2: MGHRA and YSYEKL. V dropped 0 bases and J dropped 0 bases, with 8 bases sitting between them. The CDR3 is made up of 16 amino acids. Both TRBC1 and TRBC2 were covered by a beta constant-region primer of two equimolar oligonucleotides. Nested alpha and beta constant-region primers with the SP2 primer drove four PCR rounds on ligated cDNA. The cDNA 3' end received a ligated single-stranded oligonucleotide carrying the SP2 primer and a 12-nucleotide UMI. In TCRdb, the UMI-ligation and nested PCR reads were re-called with MiXCR into one record per CDR3 protein. In the table there are some 110,000 distinct CDR3 sequences, approximately 14% of which are singletons. Study-level points and caveats: Naive repertoires, especially CD8, held a few larger clonotypes, possibly memory cells re-expressing CD45RA.

Sample: naive CD8+ T cells from blood. V usage is TRBV4-1 and J usage is TRBJ2-2; D is uncertain. The receptor comes from a human donor in good health. The CDR3 spells CASSQDTASNTGELFF. The CDR3 bases are TGCGCCAGCAGCCAAGATACAGCTTCGAACACCGGGGAGCTGTTTTTT.